Shown below are 19 T cell receptor beta chains from a single sample sequenced in a study of blood T cell repertoires in COVID-19. Here immunoSEQ multiplex PCR was the method, and the copy in TCRdb shows in-frame clones only, minus some. Among 150,000 or so clones listed, 74% were seen once. Sequences were obtained from peripheral blood. The receptors were gathered from an elderly woman with acute or convalescent COVID-19.

The chain employs TRBV28 and TRBJ2-7, with 7 positions matching TRBD2. V lost 8 bases, J lost 6 bases, and 16 bases stayed unmatched. The CDR3 runs 15 residues. Germline lookup yields CDR1 MDHEN and CDR2 SYDVKM. Here the CDR3 DNA reads TGTGCCAGCGCGGAGGGTCAACGGGCGGGAGTCGAGCAGTACTTC. Amino acids: CASAEGQRAGVEQYF.

This clone was seen just once. The V call is TRBV7-8, the J call TRBJ2-3; 7 bases line up with TRBD2. Looked up from germline, CDR1 is SGHVS and CDR2 is FQNEAQ. The trim removed 3 bases at V and 5 bases at J, leaving 2 bases unmatched. This CDR3 has 13 amino acids. CDR3 in amino acids: CASSFVAGDTQYF. CDR3 in DNA: TGTGCCAGCAGCTTCGTAGCGGGAGATACGCAGTATTTT.

The chain recombines TRBV7-9 with TRBJ2-3, with 9 bases that match TRBD1. CDR3 length: 14 amino acids. The ends lost 5 bases at V and 4 bases at J; junction bases unmatched: 4. CDR1 is SEHNR and CDR2 is FQNEAQ in the germline V gene (reference sequence). The CDR3 here is CASSRDRVADTQYF. The CDR3 bases are TGTGCCAGCAGCCGGGACAGGGTGGCAGATACGCAGTATTTT.

The CDR3 loop reads CAWSSDRMNTEAFF. CDR3 DNA sequence: TGTGCCTGGAGTTCCGACAGGATGAACACTGAAGCTTTCTTT. The chain uses TRBV30 and TRBJ1-1; D is possibly TRBD1 (6 bases). The CDR3 covers 14 residues. The V end lost 2 bases, the J end lost 0 bases, and 10 bases lay between the germline ends. Germline V lookup: CDR1 GTSNPN, CDR2 SVGIG (reference sequence).

The genes are TRBV5-1 and TRBJ1-1; D not resolved. V dropped 0 bases and J dropped 1 base, with 10 bases sitting between them. Germline V gene lookup returns CDR1 SGHRS and CDR2 YFSETQ. The CDR3 contains 15 residues. The CDR3 loop reads CASSLGWGENTEAFF. The CDR3 region has the DNA TGCGCCAGCAGCTTGGGCTGGGGAGAGAACACTGAAGCTTTCTTT.

The chain joins TRBV2 to TRBJ2-7; 7 bases are a match to TRBD1. V lost 8 bases and J lost 2; bases outside the gene matches: 6. Germline V lookup: CDR1 SNHLY, CDR2 FYNNEI. The CDR3 sequence is 13 residues long. The CDR3 spells CASQQGKPYEQYF. CDR3 bases: TGTGCCAGCCAACAGGGGAAGCCCTACGAGCAGTACTTC.

The chain joins TRBV27 to TRBJ2-7, with TRBD2 matching over 8 bases. Germline lookup yields CDR1 MNHEY and CDR2 SMNVEV (reference sequence). The CDR3 extends over 14 amino acids. Trimming removed 2 bases from V and 7 bases from J; junction bases left unmatched: 7. The CDR3 bases are TGTGCCAGCAGTTTAGGAGCGGGAGCTCGTGAGCAGTACTTC. Translation gives CASSLGAGAREQYF.

This clone has only a few counts. CDR3 in amino acids: CATSRTRTGSSPLHF. CDR3 DNA: TGTGCCACCAGCAGAACCCGGACAGGGAGTTCACCCCTCCACTTT. The chain has TRBV15 and TRBJ1-6; 8 positions agree with TRBD1. CDR1 is LNHNV, CDR2 YYDKDF, per germline (reference sequence). This CDR3 has 15 residues. The J segment lost 9 bases and the V segment lost 2 bases, leaving 6 bases of the junction unmatched. Full variable domain (remainder filled in from reference TRBV15 and TRBJ1-6): DAMVIQNPRYQVTQFGKPVTLSCSQTLNHNVMYWYQQKSSQAPKLLFHYYDKDFNNEADTPDNFQSRRPNTSFCFLDIRSPGLGDTAMYLCATSRTRTGSSPLHFGNGTRLTVT.

This clone was counted only a few times. This rearrangement joins TRBV5-4 to TRBJ2-3, with D possibly TRBD1 on 8 matching bases. Looked up from germline, CDR1 is SGHNT and CDR2 is YYREEE (reference sequence). The CDR3 length is 16 residues. V lost 0 bases, J lost 1 base, and 12 bases lay in between. The CDR3 region has the DNA TGTGCCAGCAGCTTGGAACAGGGGGGGGGCACAGATACGCAGTATTTT. It codes for CASSLEQGGGTDTQYF. Drawing the rest from reference TRBV5-4 and TRBJ2-3, the complete variable domain is ETGVTQSPTHLIKTRGQQVTLRCSSQSGHNTVSWYQQALGQGPQFIFQYYREEENGRGNFPPRFSGLQFPNYSSELNVNALELDDSALYLCASSLEQGGGTDTQYFGPGTRLTVL.

DNA of the CDR3: TGTGCCAGCAGCTTAGACGCGGGACGGCCCCAGCATTTT. It translates to CASSLDAGRPQHF. The chain carries TRBV7-2 and TRBJ1-5, with a tentative D call TRBD1 (5 bases). Trimming took 1 base from V and 9 from J, leaving 10 bases between them. The CDR3 consists of 13 residues. Per germline, CDR1 SGHTA and CDR2 FQGNSA.

This sequence joins TRBV9 and TRBJ2-3; 12 bases agree with TRBD2. The CDR3 is made up of 17 amino acids. The V and J ends lost 3 bases and 6 bases, in that order; junction bases with no gene match: 11. Germline CDR1 reads SGDLS; CDR2 reads YYNGEE. The CDR3 DNA sequence: TGTGCCAGCAGCGGGCGGTCTAGCGGGAGGGCCAGGGATACGCAGTATTTT. Protein sequence: CASSGRSSGRARDTQYF.

The rearrangement uses TRBV6-5 and TRBJ2-7, with D possibly TRBD2 on 5 matching bases. CDR1 MNHEY and CDR2 SVGAGI come from the germline V gene. Between the trimmed V and J ends, which lost 4 bases and 4 bases, there was a span of 20 bases. CDR3 length equals 16 residues. The CDR3 is CASSSSRTSTPYEQYF. CDR3 coding DNA: TGTGCCAGCAGTTCCTCCAGGACTTCGACCCCATACGAGCAGTACTTC.

The chain couples TRBV9 to TRBJ2-1, with 7 bases that match TRBD2. The J segment lost 2 bases and the V segment lost 0 bases, leaving 8 bases of the junction unmatched. Germline assignment: CDR1 SGDLS and CDR2 YYNGEE. The CDR3 sequence is 17 residues long. CDR3 DNA sequence: TGTGCCAGCAGCGTAGGGGAGGGAATTACTACCTACAATGAGCAGTTCTTC. Translated: CASSVGEGITTYNEQFF.

V gene TRBV30 combines with J gene TRBJ1-1; D remains unclear. The CDR3 has 11 residues. Germline loops: CDR1 GTSNPN, CDR2 SVGIG (reference sequence). The germline V and J ends were trimmed by 2 bases and 11 bases, with 12 bases remaining between them. The CDR3 DNA follows: TGTGCCTGGAGTTCCCTGCAGAAGGCTTTCTTT. Translating gives CAWSSLQKAFF.

This clone was counted at least ten times. The chain recombines TRBV5-6 with TRBJ2-7; 7 nucleotides match TRBD1. The CDR3 loop spans 15 amino acids. Germline V gene lookup returns CDR1 SGHDT and CDR2 YYEEEE. V lost 3 bases to trimming and J lost 5 bases; unmatched junction nucleotides: 11. Written as DNA, the CDR3 is TGTGCCAGCAGCTCACTACGACAGGGTCTCCACGAGCAGTACTTC. The encoded protein is CASSSLRQGLHEQYF.

The V and J genes are TRBV30 and TRBJ1-5; 12 bases fit TRBD1. J gave up 2 bases and V 1 base, and 3 bases lay outside the gene matches. The length of the CDR3 is 16 residues. Germline CDR1 reads GTSNPN; CDR2 reads SVGIG (reference sequence). DNA for the CDR3: TGTGCCTGGAGTGGGGGGACAGGGGGCGGCAATCAGCCCCAGCATTTT. Residues: CAWSGGTGGGNQPQHF.

The rearrangement uses TRBV5-1 and TRBJ2-1; 9 nucleotides align to TRBD2. In germline, CDR1 is SGHRS, CDR2 YFSETQ. Trimming removed 4 bases from V and 4 bases from J; junction bases left unmatched: 6. This CDR3 contains 15 residues. The chain's CDR3 is CASSGGTSMYNEQFF. CDR3 DNA: TGCGCCAGCAGCGGAGGGACTAGCATGTACAATGAGCAGTTCTTC.

This clone was counted between two and nine times. The chain has TRBV18 and TRBJ1-1, with D perhaps matching TRBD1 (6 bases). This CDR3 comprises 12 residues. Trimming shortened V by 3 bases and J by 7 bases, and 9 bases separated the two germline ends. The germline V gene has CDR1 KGHSH and CDR2 LQKENI. In nucleotides, the CDR3 is TGTGCCAGCTCACCGGACAGCCTTGAAGCTTTCTTT. The encoded protein is CASSPDSLEAFF.

This chain's CDR3 is CASSNGTIGTQYF. The CDR3 DNA is TGTGCCAGTAGCAACGGGACAATAGGGACCCAGTACTTC. This chain uses TRBV19 with TRBJ2-5; a possible D gene is TRBD1 (6 bases). The ends were cut back, 6 bases at V and 7 bases at J, with 15 bases in the middle. Germline CDR1 is LNHDA and CDR2 is SQIVND (reference sequence). CDR3 size: 13 residues.